Following are 4 T cell receptor beta chains from one sample sequenced in a study of T cell changes during pregnancy in multiple sclerosis. TCRdb keeps only in-frame clones here, not all; method: immunoSEQ multiplex PCR. The sample yields about 70,000 clones, less than 95% seen once. The input for sequencing was peripheral blood, taken in the third trimester of pregnancy. All receptors derive from a female donor with multiple sclerosis, enrolled in a pregnancy study.

This chain uses TRBV5-1 with TRBJ2-5; D gene unclear. The germline gives CDR1 SGHRS, CDR2 YFSETQ. Trimming took off 4 bases at V and 2 bases at J, with 9 bases between the two ends. CDR3 length equals 13 residues. The CDR3 nucleotides read TGCGCCAGCAGCACCGACTTTCAAGAGACCCAGTACTTC. Translation: CASSTDFQETQYF.

This chain uses TRBV7-3 with TRBJ1-1, with D perhaps TRBD1 (6 bases). The CDR3 loop spans 15 amino acids. V was clipped by 4 bases and J by 2 bases, with 14 bases between them. Germline CDR1 is SGHTA and CDR2 is FQGTGA. The CDR3 DNA is TGTGCCAGCAGCTATTCCACAGGGATCAACACTGAAGCTTTCTTT. This translates into CASSYSTGINTEAFF. The full variable domain, its missing parts supplied by reference TRBV7-3 and TRBJ1-1, is GAGVSQTPSNKVTEKGKYVELRCDPISGHTALYWYRQSLGQGPEFLIYFQGTGAADDSGLPNDRFFAVRPEGSVSTLKIQRTERGDSAVYLCASSYSTGINTEAFFGQGTRLTVV.

CDR3: CASSRTGGSYEQYF. CDR3 coding DNA: TGTGCCAGCAGCCGAACAGGGGGGAGCTACGAGCAGTACTTC. The rearrangement links TRBV7-8 to TRBJ2-7; 8 bases agree with TRBD1. The length of the CDR3 is 14 residues. Germline assignment: CDR1 SGHVS and CDR2 FQNEAQ. V lost 5 bases and J lost 3; bases outside the gene matches: 6.

This chain links TRBV6-6 with TRBJ1-6; D unclear. The CDR3 runs 12 residues. CDR1 and CDR2 from the germline V gene are MNHNY and SVGAGI (reference sequence). Trimming removed 2 bases from V and 8 bases from J, with 4 bases in between. The CDR3 DNA follows: TGTGCCAGCAGTTACACGGATTCACCCCTCCACTTT. As protein: CASSYTDSPLHF.